This T cell receptor beta chain was captured by sequencing in a study of CXCR3-negative and CXCR3-positive naive CD8 T cells. Looking at the study overall: TRB reads totalled about 150 million, about 1.5 +/- 0.3 million per library. Study observations and caveats: With CXCR3 expression partially decreased after cryopreservation, most assays relied on fresh PBMCs.

Details on this clonotype: Antigen: not known.

UMI-labeled 5' RACE yielded the TRB cDNA libraries. TCRdb re-called the 5' RACE reads and catalogs CDR3 proteins one per entry, DNA excluded. The repertoire table contains tens of thousands of distinct CDR3 sequences. The CDR3 spans 14 residues. CDR1 SGDLS and CDR2 YYNGEE come from the germline V gene. Sequenced material: naive CXCR3- CD8+ T cells from blood. Noted subset: CD45RO-CCR7+CD27+CD95- naive CD8+ T cells lacking CXCR3 (TNR3-). The receptor was derived from a human donor in good health. Some clones in this sample may be carry-over from other donors' samples. This sequence joins TRBV9 and TRBJ2-7; TCRdb names TRBD1, which stays unverified in the absence of DNA. This chain's CDR3 is CASSASGDPYEQYF. The full variable domain, with the rest looked up from reference TRBV9 and TRBJ2-7, is DSGVTQTPKHLITATGQRVTLRCSPRSGDLSVYWYQQSLDQGLQFLIQYYNGEERAKGNILERFSAQQFPDLHSELNLSSLELGDSALYFCASSASGDPYEQYFGPGTRLTVT.